The 32 T cell receptor beta chains reported below all come from one sample, sequenced in a study of a mutant IDH1 vaccine in newly diagnosed glioma. No cognate antigen is known for these TCRs. Time point reported: week 23, last vaccination. Alongside topical imiquimod, each dose of vaccine comprised 300 ug of mutant IDH1 20-mer peptide. Only in-frame clones appear in the TCRdb table, and some are missing; sequencing was by immunoSEQ multiplex PCR. Among around 41,000 clones, about four fifths were seen once, and the ten largest hold approximately 6.8%. The input for sequencing was PBMCs, taken from a glioma patient whose treatment included an IDH1 peptide vaccine. The receptor set was obtained from a woman aged 40 to 50 with glioma. Some clones in this sample may be carry-over from other donors' samples.

The CDR3 sequence: CASSLGNHEQYF. CDR3 DNA: TGTGCCAGCAGCTTGGGCAATCACGAGCAGTACTTC. The V gene is TRBV5-6, the J gene TRBJ2-7, with no clear D. Per germline, CDR1 SGHDT and CDR2 YYEEEE. V lost 0 bases and J 5 bases, leaving 6 bases between the germline ends. The CDR3 covers 12 residues.

Within the sample, this clone is medium-sized. The CDR3 DNA is TGCGCCAGCAGCCGTCGGACTAGCGGGAGTGGGCGGTCGAACACCGGGGAGCTGTTTTTT. This codes for CASSRRTSGSGRSNTGELFF. The rearrangement links TRBV5-1 to TRBJ2-2; 13 bases are a match to TRBD2. V lost 4 bases and J lost 0; bases outside the gene matches: 12. Germline CDR1 and CDR2: SGHRS and YFSETQ. The CDR3 contains 20 residues.

V and J are TRBV7-2 and TRBJ1-1; the D is unclear. The CDR3 has 13 amino acids. From germline, CDR1 is SGHTA and CDR2 FQGNSA. Trimming stripped 0 bases from V and 8 bases from J, with 10 bases between. In DNA, the CDR3 is TGTGCCAGCAGCTTAGCGAGAGTTGGGGAAGCTTTCTTT. Its translation is CASSLARVGEAFF.

This chain joins TRBV7-9 and TRBJ2-4; D possibly uses TRBD1 or TRBD2 (5 bases each). Germline CDR1 is SEHNR and CDR2 is FQNEAQ (reference sequence). The CDR3 has 16 amino acids. The V end lost 4 bases, the J end lost 7 bases, and 20 bases lay between the germline ends. CDR3 DNA sequence: TGTGCCAGCAGCTCCTCCGGGGCCCCATGGTTTAACATTCAGTACTTC. Translated: CASSSSGAPWFNIQYF.

The chain is built from TRBV28 and TRBJ2-4, with D perhaps given as TRBD1 or TRBD2 (6 bases each). Trimming took 3 bases from V and 7 from J, leaving 16 bases between them. CDR3 length equals 15 residues. The germline V gene has CDR1 MDHEN and CDR2 SYDVKM. Here the CDR3 DNA reads TGTGCCAGCAGTTTTAAGGGGGGCAGGGAGAACATTCAGTACTTC. Protein product: CASSFKGGRENIQYF.

The gene calls are TRBV2 and TRBJ1-1; no definite D call. Trimming cost V 4 bases and J 4 bases, with 10 bases left between them. CDR1 and CDR2 (germline): SNHLY, FYNNEI. The CDR3 length is 13 residues. The CDR3 region has the DNA TGTGCCAGCAGTGGATCCTTTAGCACTGAAGCTTTCTTT. It specifies CASSGSFSTEAFF.

The V gene is TRBV7-9, the J gene TRBJ2-5; the match to TRBD1 covers 10 bases. Germline CDR1 reads SEHNR; CDR2 reads FQNEAQ (reference sequence). The CDR3 is made up of 14 amino acids. After removal of 6 bases from V and 5 bases from J, the junction contained 6 bases not matched to a gene. This chain's CDR3 is CASRRDRGRETQYF. For the CDR3, the DNA is TGTGCCAGCAGGCGGGACAGGGGCCGGGAGACCCAGTACTTC.

The rearrangement links TRBV7-2 to TRBJ2-1, with D uncertain. This CDR3 is 14 amino acids long. Trimming stripped 2 bases from V and 10 bases from J, with 15 bases between. Germline V gene lookup returns CDR1 SGHTA and CDR2 FQGNSA. CDR3 nucleotides: TGTGCCAGCAGCTTATCTAGTACGAATGAGGAGCAGTTCTTC. It codes for CASSLSSTNEEQFF.

The chain is built from TRBV4-1 and TRBJ2-7, with a weak D call TRBD2 (5 bases). The CDR3 covers 15 residues. Germline CDR1 is MGHRA and CDR2 is YSYEKL. V was trimmed by 2 bases and J by 2 bases, leaving 13 bases between them. CDR3 region: CASSQLATVTYEQYF. As DNA, the CDR3 is TGCGCCAGCAGCCAATTAGCGACCGTCACCTACGAGCAGTACTTC.

The gene calls are TRBV6-1 and TRBJ1-3, with D unclear. V lost 3 bases, J lost 6 bases, and 9 bases lay in between. The CDR3 contains 13 residues. Germline-derived CDR1 and CDR2 are MNHNS and SASEGT. The CDR3 DNA sequence: TGTGCCAGCAGTGATTTTGGGGAAAACACCATATATTTT. Translation: CASSDFGENTIYF.

The chain joins TRBV9 to TRBJ1-4, with 12 bases matching TRBD1. Trimming took 3 bases from V and 5 from J; bases not matched to a gene: 11. The CDR3 is 18 residues long. Germline CDR1 is SGDLS and CDR2 is YYNGEE. CDR3 DNA: TGTGCCAGCAGCGGTTCCGGGACAGGGGGCGGCAGAAATGAAAAACTGTTTTTT. Its translation: CASSGSGTGGGRNEKLFF.

The gene calls are TRBV6-1 and TRBJ1-1; no reliable D call. V lost 2 bases to trimming and J lost 0 bases, with 19 bases between them. Germline-derived CDR1 and CDR2 are MNHNS and SASEGT. The CDR3 is made up of 18 amino acids. CDR3 coding DNA: TGTGCCAGCAGTGAATTGGCCAGGCTCGGCTCGGTGAACACTGAAGCTTTCTTT. It codes for CASSELARLGSVNTEAFF.

This sequence joins TRBV9 and TRBJ2-2; 7 bases fit TRBD2. V was clipped by 0 bases and J by 6 bases; unmatched bases: 8. The CDR3 runs 16 residues. Germline values: CDR1 SGDLS, CDR2 YYNGEE. The CDR3 sequence is CASSVGFGGTAGELFF. DNA of the CDR3: TGTGCCAGCAGCGTAGGGTTCGGGGGGACCGCCGGGGAGCTGTTTTTT. Full variable domain (outside the CDR3, taken from reference TRBV9 and TRBJ2-2): DSGVTQTPKHLITATGQRVTLRCSPRSGDLSVYWYQQSLDQGLQFLIQYYNGEERAKGNILERFSAQQFPDLHSELNLSSLELGDSALYFCASSVGFGGTAGELFFGEGSRLTVL.

V and J are TRBV4-2 and TRBJ1-5, with TRBD1 matching over 7 bases. Germline-derived CDR1 and CDR2 are LGHNA and YNFKEQ. CDR3 length: 14 amino acids. Germline trimming cut 5 bases from V and 6 bases from J; bases unmatched to any gene: 7. The CDR3 here is CASSDTGVGQPQHF. CDR3 bases: TGTGCCAGCAGCGATACAGGGGTTGGTCAGCCCCAGCATTTT.

Only a few counts were recorded for this clone. V is TRBV5-1 and J is TRBJ2-1; D is ambiguous. CDR3 length equals 13 residues. CDR1 and CDR2 from the germline V gene are SGHRS and YFSETQ. The V end lost 2 bases, the J end lost 2 bases, and 5 bases lay between the germline ends. The CDR3 loop reads CASSFSPYNEQFF. CDR3 sequence (DNA): TGCGCCAGCAGCTTTAGTCCCTACAATGAGCAGTTCTTC.

The CDR3 DNA reads as TGCGCCAGCAGCCGAGGGCCGATTAATGAAAAACTGTTTTTT. Its translation: CASSRGPINEKLFF. The V and J genes are TRBV4-1 and TRBJ1-4; D remains ambiguous. V was shortened by 4 bases and J by 4 bases, with 10 bases between the two germline ends. The germline gives CDR1 MGHRA, CDR2 YSYEKL. CDR3 length equals 14 residues.

This clone has a single count. The gene calls are TRBV5-6 and TRBJ2-7; TRBD1 might be the D (6 bases). V was clipped by 3 bases and J by 2 bases, with 15 bases between them. CDR1 SGHDT and CDR2 YYEEEE come from the germline V gene. The CDR3 has 15 amino acids. CDR3 in DNA: TGTGCCAGCAGCTCGGACAGAAGACGGACCTACGAGCAGTACTTC. This codes for CASSSDRRRTYEQYF.

This chain connects TRBV6-5 to TRBJ2-2; no reliable D call. There are 15 residues in the CDR3. The V end lost 5 bases, the J end lost 6 bases, and 16 bases lay between the germline ends. Germline V lookup: CDR1 MNHEY, CDR2 SVGAGI. The CDR3 is CASSRHVNKAGELFF. DNA for the CDR3: TGTGCCAGCAGTAGACACGTTAACAAGGCCGGGGAGCTGTTTTTT.

This clone was picked up a small number of times. The CDR3 DNA is TGCAGCCACCAGGCAGACCAAGAGACCCAGTACTTC. It codes for CSHQADQETQYF. The rearrangement uses TRBV29-1 and TRBJ2-5; no clear D gene. Trimming took 8 bases from V and 0 from J, leaving 10 bases between them. CDR3 length: 12 residues. Germline V gene data show CDR1 as SQVTM and CDR2 as ANQGSEA.

The chain couples TRBV2 to TRBJ1-1; no clear D. This CDR3 spans 13 amino acids. V was clipped by 4 bases and J by 5 bases, with 11 bases between them. Germline CDR1 and CDR2: SNHLY and FYNNEI. The CDR3 region has the DNA TGTGCCAGCAGTGTTCGCTTCGAGACTGAAGCTTTCTTT. Translation gives CASSVRFETEAFF.

The chain is built from TRBV5-6 and TRBJ1-3; D is ambiguous. Germline V lookup: CDR1 SGHDT, CDR2 YYEEEE. The CDR3 is made up of 17 amino acids. Trimming stripped 2 bases from V and 2 bases from J, with 17 bases between. CDR3 sequence (DNA): TGTGCCAGCAGCTTTATTCCGACACGCAGACCTGGAAACACCATATATTTT. This gives the protein CASSFIPTRRPGNTIYF. The full variable domain, in which reference TRBV5-6 and TRBJ1-3 provide the parts outside the CDR3, is DAGVTQSPTHLIKTRGQQVTLRCSPKSGHDTVSWYQQALGQGPQFIFQYYEEEERQRGNFPDRFSGHQFPNYSSELNVNALLLGDSALYLCASSFIPTRRPGNTIYFGEGSWLTVV.

The chain combines TRBV7-2 with TRBJ1-2; D not resolved. The germline V gene encodes CDR1 SGHTA and CDR2 FQGNSA. The CDR3 is made up of 14 amino acids. Trimming shortened V by 5 bases and J by 2 bases, and 12 bases separated the two germline ends. The CDR3 DNA reads TGTGCCAGCAGCAAGGGAAGAGGAAACTATGGCTACACCTTC. Translation gives CASSKGRGNYGYTF.

This clone was counted only a few times. V and J are TRBV29-1 and TRBJ1-1, with D perhaps TRBD1 (5 bases). Per germline, CDR1 SQVTM and CDR2 ANQGSEA. V lost 3 bases and J 6 bases, leaving 17 bases between the germline ends. CDR3 size: 14 residues. CDR3 DNA: TGCAGCGTTGAGTCCAGGGTGGATTTTGCTGAAGCTTTCTTT. The encoded protein is CSVESRVDFAEAFF.

The chain couples TRBV28 to TRBJ2-7; D could derive from TRBD1 or TRBD2 (5 bases each). The CDR3 totals 15 residues. Trimming took off 5 bases at V and 1 base at J, with 15 bases between the two ends. Germline V gene sequence: CDR1 MDHEN, CDR2 SYDVKM. CDR3 amino acids: CASSISGTISYEQYF. The CDR3 DNA reads TGTGCCAGCAGTATCTCCGGGACGATATCCTACGAGCAGTACTTC.

This clone is a singleton in its sample. The chain uses TRBV19 and TRBJ2-7; 7 bases match TRBD2. Germline V gives CDR1 LNHDA, CDR2 SQIVND (reference sequence). The CDR3 extends over 15 amino acids. The ends lost 2 bases at V and 3 bases at J; junction bases unmatched: 7. CDR3 loop: CASSISRDYGYEQYF. DNA of the CDR3: TGTGCCAGTAGTATAAGCAGGGACTACGGCTACGAGCAGTACTTC.

This chain joins TRBV6-5 and TRBJ1-5; D gene unclear. Trimming stripped 2 bases from V and 0 bases from J, with 5 bases between. The CDR3 covers 14 residues. The germline CDR1 and CDR2 sequences are MNHEY and SVGAGI. Here the CDR3 reads CASSYKYSNQPQHF. CDR3 in DNA: TGTGCCAGCAGTTACAAATATAGCAATCAGCCCCAGCATTTT.

The chain employs TRBV5-1 and TRBJ2-1; the match to TRBD1 covers 8 bases. This CDR3 has 17 residues. The V gene end was trimmed by 0 bases and the J gene end by 8 bases; junction bases not matched to a gene: 13. Germline V gives CDR1 SGHRS, CDR2 YFSETQ. CDR3 DNA sequence: TGCGCCAGCAGCTTGGGCTCCTTCAGGGGGCTCGGGGATGAGCAGTTCTTC. Encoded protein: CASSLGSFRGLGDEQFF.

The rearrangement links TRBV19 to TRBJ2-7; D unresolved. From germline, CDR1 is LNHDA and CDR2 SQIVND (reference sequence). V lost 4 bases, J lost 5 bases, and 9 bases lay in between. The CDR3 has 12 amino acids. CDR3 amino acids: CASSTPTNEQYF. CDR3 DNA: TGTGCCAGTAGTACCCCGACGAACGAGCAGTACTTC.

The chain is built from TRBV7-2 and TRBJ1-2, with a tentative D call TRBD1 (6 bases). Trimming took 3 bases from V and 8 from J, leaving 13 bases between them. The germline V gene has CDR1 SGHTA and CDR2 FQGNSA. The CDR3 is made up of 13 amino acids. DNA for the CDR3: TGTGCCAGCAGCTTCCAGGGGTCGAGAGGCTACACCTTC. Its protein product is CASSFQGSRGYTF.

There are a few counts of this clone. The rearrangement links TRBV5-6 to TRBJ1-3, with TRBD1 as a possible D gene (6 bases). The CDR3 extends over 16 amino acids. V was pared by 0 bases and J by 4 bases, with 14 bases between. The V gene's germline CDR1 is SGHDT and CDR2 YYEEEE. The CDR3 DNA is TGTGCCAGCAGCTTGGGTCCGGGACAAGCCGGAAACACCATATATTTT. Its protein is CASSLGPGQAGNTIYF.

In nucleotides, the CDR3 is TGTGCCAGCAGCCAAGGGAGAAACAGGGGTGGCACTGAAGCTTTCTTT. It specifies CASSQGRNRGGTEAFF. This rearrangement joins TRBV4-2 to TRBJ1-1; 7 nucleotides agree with TRBD1. The trim removed 1 base at V and 4 bases at J, leaving 9 bases unmatched. Per the germline V gene, CDR1 is LGHNA and CDR2 is YNFKEQ. CDR3 length: 16 amino acids.

This clone has a handful of counts. This chain links TRBV5-4 with TRBJ2-2; D is unresolved. Germline V lookup: CDR1 SGHNT, CDR2 YYREEE (reference sequence). The V end was cut by 2 bases, the J end by 5 bases, with 13 bases between. The CDR3 length is 15 residues. The CDR3 coding sequence is TGTGCCAGCAGCTTTGTGTTCAGTAGGACCGGGGAGCTGTTTTTT. Protein product: CASSFVFSRTGELFF.